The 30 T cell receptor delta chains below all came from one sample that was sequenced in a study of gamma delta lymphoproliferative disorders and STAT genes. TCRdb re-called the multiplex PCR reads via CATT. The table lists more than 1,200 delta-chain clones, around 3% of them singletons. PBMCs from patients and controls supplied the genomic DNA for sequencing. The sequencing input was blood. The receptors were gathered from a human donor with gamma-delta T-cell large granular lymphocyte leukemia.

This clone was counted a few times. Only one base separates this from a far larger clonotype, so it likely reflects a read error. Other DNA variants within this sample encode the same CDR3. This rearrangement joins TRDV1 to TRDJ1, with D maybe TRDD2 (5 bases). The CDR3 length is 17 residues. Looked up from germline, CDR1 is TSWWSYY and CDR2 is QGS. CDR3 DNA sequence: TGTGCTCTTGGGGAACTCCTCGTTTTTCCTGCAACCGATAAACTCATTTTT. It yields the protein CALGELLVFPATDKLIF.

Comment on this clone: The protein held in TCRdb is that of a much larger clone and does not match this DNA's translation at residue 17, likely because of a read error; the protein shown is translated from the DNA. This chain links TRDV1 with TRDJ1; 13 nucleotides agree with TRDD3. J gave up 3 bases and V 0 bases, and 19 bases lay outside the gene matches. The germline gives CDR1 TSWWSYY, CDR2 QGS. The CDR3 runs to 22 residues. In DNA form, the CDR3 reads TGTGCTCTTGGGGAACTAGAGGGACCTTCCTACTGGGGGATACGGACGGCCGATAAACTCATCTTT. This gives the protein CALGELEGPSYWGIRTADKLIF.

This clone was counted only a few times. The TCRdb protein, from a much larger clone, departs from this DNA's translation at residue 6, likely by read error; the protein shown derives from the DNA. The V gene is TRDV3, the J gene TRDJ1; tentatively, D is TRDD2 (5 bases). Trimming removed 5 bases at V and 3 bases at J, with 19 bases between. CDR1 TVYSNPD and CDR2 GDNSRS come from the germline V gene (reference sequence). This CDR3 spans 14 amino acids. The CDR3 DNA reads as TGTGCCATTTTTCCTCAACCCAAGCCCGATAAACTCATCTTT. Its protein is CAIFPQPKPDKLIF. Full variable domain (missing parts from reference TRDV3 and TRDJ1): CDKVTQSSPDQTVASGSEVVLLCTYDTVYSNPDLFWYRIRPDYSFQFVFYGDNSRSEGADFTQGRFSVKHILTQKAFHLVISPVRTEDSATYYCAIFPQPKPDKLIFGKGTRVTVEP.

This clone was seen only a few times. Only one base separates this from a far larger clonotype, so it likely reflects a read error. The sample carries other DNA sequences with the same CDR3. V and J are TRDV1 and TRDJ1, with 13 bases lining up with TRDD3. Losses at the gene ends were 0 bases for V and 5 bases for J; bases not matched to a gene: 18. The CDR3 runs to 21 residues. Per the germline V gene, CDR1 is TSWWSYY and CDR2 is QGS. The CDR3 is CALGELALWYWGIRKTDKLIF. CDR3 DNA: TGTGCTCTTGGGGAACTTGCCCTTTGGTACTGGGGGATACGAAAGACTGATAAACTCATCTTT.

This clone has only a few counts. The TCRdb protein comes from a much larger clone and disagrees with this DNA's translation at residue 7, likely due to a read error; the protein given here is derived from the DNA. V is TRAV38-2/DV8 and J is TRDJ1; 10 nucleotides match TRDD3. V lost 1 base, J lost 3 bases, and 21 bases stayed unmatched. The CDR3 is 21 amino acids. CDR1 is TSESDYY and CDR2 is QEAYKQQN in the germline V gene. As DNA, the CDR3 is TGTGCTTATAGGAGCTCGATACTATTCCCGTACTGGGGGATTCGGCCCGATAAACTCATCTTT. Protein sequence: CAYRSSILFPYWGIRPDKLIF.

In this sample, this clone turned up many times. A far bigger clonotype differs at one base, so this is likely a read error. DNA for the CDR3: TGTGCTCCTGGGGAAGCCGCTCCCTACCAGCCTTCGTACACCGATAAACTCATCTTT. This translates into CAPGEAAPYQPSYTDKLIF. The chain joins TRDV1 to TRDJ1; possibly TRDD3 for D (6 bases). Germline V gives CDR1 TSWWSYY, CDR2 QGS. This CDR3 has 19 residues.

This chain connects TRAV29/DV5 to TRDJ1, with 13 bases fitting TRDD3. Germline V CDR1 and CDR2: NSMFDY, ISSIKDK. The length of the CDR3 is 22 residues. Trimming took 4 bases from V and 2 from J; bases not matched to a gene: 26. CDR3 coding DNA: TGTGCAGCAGCTTCTCTGACTACTTCACCTTACTGGGGGATACGGACGACCGATAAACTCATCTTT. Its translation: CAAASLTTSPYWGIRTTDKLIF.

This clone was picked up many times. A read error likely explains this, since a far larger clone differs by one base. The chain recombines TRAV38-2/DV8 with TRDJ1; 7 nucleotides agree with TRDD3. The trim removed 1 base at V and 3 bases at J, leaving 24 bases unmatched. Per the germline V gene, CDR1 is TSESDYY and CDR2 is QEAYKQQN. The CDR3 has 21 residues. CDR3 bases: TGTGCTTATAGGAGCTCGACACTATTCCCGTACCGGGGGATTCGGCCCGATAAACTCATCTTT. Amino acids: CAYRSSTLFPYRGIRPDKLIF.

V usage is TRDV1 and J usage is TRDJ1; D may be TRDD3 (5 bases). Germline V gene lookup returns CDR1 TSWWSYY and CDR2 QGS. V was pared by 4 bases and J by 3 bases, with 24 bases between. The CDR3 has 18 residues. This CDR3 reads CALGGLYPGAEYSDKLIF. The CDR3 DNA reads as TGTGCTCTTGGGGGACTATATCCGGGGGCCGAGTATTCCGATAAACTCATCTTT.

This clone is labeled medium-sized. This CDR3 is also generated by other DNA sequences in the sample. The DNA of the CDR3 is TGTGCTCTTGGGGACCCACTACTACCGGGGGCCTGGGGGATACGATGGTCCGATAAACTCATCTTT. Translation gives CALGDPLLPGAWGIRWSDKLIF. The chain joins TRDV1 to TRDJ1; 12 nucleotides match TRDD3. The CDR3 is 22 amino acids. CDR1 TSWWSYY and CDR2 QGS come from the germline V gene. The J segment lost 3 bases and the V segment lost 3 bases, leaving 23 bases of the junction unmatched.

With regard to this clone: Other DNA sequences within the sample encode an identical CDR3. CDR3 loop: CACPLLQMDTDKLIF. Written as DNA, the CDR3 is TGTGCCTGTCCCCTCCTGCAGATGGACACCGATAAACTCATCTTT. The chain has TRDV2 and TRDJ1; no firm D call. Germline-derived CDR1 and CDR2 are GEAIGNYY and EKD. The V and J ends lost 6 bases and 0 bases respectively, with 16 bases between them. There are 15 residues in the CDR3.

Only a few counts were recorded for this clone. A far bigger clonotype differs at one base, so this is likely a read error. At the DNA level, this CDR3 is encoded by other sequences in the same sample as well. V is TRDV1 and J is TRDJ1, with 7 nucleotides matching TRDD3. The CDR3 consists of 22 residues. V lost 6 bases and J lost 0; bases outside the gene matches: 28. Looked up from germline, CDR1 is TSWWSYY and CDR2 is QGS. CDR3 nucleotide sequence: TGTGCTCTTGGTTTCTACTTCCCCGGAACTATCTGGGGGCTACCCTACACCGATAAACTCATCTTT. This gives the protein CALGFYFPGTIWGLPYTDKLIF.

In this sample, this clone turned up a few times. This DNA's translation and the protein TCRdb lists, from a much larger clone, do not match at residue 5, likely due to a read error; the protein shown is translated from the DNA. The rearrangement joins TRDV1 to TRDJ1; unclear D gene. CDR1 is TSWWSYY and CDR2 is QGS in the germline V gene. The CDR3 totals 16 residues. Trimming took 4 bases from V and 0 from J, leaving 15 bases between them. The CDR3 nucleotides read TGTGCTCTTGGGGGACAACCCGGGGCGTACACCGATAAACTCATCTTT. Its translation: CALGGQPGAYTDKLIF.

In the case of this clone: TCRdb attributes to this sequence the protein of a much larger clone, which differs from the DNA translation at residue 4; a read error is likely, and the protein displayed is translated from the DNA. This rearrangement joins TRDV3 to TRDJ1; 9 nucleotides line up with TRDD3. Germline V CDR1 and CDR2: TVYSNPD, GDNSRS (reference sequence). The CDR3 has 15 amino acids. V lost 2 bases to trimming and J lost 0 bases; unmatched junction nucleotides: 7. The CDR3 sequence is CAFGRGILNTDKLIF. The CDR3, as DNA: TGTGCCTTTGGTAGGGGGATACTAAACACCGATAAACTCATCTTT.

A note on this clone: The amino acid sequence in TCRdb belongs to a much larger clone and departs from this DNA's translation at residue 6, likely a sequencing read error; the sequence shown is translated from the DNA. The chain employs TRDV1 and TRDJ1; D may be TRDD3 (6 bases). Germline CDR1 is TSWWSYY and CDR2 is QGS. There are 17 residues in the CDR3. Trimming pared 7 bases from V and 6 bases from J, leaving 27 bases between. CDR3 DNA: TGTGCTCTTGTAAACGGGCCCCCGGGGCTGGGGACACATAAACTCATCTTT. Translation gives CALVNGPPGLGTHKLIF.

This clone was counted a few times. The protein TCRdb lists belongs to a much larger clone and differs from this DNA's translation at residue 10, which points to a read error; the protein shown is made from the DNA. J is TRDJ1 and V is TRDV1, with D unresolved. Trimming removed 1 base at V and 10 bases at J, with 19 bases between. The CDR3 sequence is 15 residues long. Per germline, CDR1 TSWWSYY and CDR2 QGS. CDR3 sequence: CALGERLPGRYLLIF. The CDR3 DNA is TGTGCTCTTGGGGAACGGTTACCCGGGAGATATCTACTCATCTTT.

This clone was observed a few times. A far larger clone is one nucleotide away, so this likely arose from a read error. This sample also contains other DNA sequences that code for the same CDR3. CDR3 amino acids: CALGEPFLPGGLYTDKLIF. Written as DNA, the CDR3 is TGTGCTCTTGGGGAACCATTTCTACCCGGGGGCCTCTACACTGATAAACTCATCTTT. The rearrangement links TRDV1 to TRDJ1, with D maybe TRDD3 (5 bases). The CDR3 loop spans 19 amino acids. The germline gives CDR1 TSWWSYY, CDR2 QGS.

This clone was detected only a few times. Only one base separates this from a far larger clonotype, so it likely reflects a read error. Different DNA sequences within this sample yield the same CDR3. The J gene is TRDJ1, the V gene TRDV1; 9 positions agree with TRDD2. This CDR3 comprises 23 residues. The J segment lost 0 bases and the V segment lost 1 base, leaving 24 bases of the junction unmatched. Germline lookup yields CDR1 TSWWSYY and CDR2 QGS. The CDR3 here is CALGEPWPSYVRGASLYTDKLIF. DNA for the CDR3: TGTGCTCTTGGGGAACCCTGGCCTTCCTACGTTAGGGGTGCCTCGCTATACACCGATAAACTCATCTTT.

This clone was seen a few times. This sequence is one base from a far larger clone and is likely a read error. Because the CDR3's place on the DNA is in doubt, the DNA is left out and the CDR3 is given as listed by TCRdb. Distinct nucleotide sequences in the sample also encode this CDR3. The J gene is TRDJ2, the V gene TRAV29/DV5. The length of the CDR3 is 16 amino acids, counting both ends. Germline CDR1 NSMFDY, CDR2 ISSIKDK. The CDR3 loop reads CSVLLCSKRVTAQLFF.

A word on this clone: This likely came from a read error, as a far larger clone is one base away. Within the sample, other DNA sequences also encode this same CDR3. The CDR3, as DNA: TGTGCTCTTGGCTTCTACTTCCCTGGAACTATCTGGGGGCTACCCTACACCGATAAACTCATCTTT. Amino acids: CALGFYFPGTIWGLPYTDKLIF. The J gene is TRDJ1, the V gene TRDV1; 7 bases align to TRDD3. The CDR3 runs to 22 residues. After removal of 6 bases from V and 0 bases from J, the junction contained 28 bases not matched to a gene. Germline V gives CDR1 TSWWSYY, CDR2 QGS.

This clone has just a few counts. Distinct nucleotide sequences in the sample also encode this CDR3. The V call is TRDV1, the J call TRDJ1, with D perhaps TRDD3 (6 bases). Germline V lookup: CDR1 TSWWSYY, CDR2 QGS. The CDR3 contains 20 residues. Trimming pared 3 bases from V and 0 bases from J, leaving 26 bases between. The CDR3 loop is CALGDPLGPNLGLYTDKLIF. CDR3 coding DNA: TGTGCTCTTGGGGACCCACTGGGCCCAAATCTAGGGTTGTACACCGATAAACTCATCTTT.

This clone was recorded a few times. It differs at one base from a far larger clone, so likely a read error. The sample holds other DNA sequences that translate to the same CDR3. The CDR3 loop is CALGERLDFLRITWAQRCDKLIF. The CDR3 DNA reads TGTGCTCTTGGGGAACGTCTCGATTTCCTGCGGATTACCTGGGCCCAAAGATGCGATAAACTCATCTTT. The chain employs TRDV1 and TRDJ1; D may correspond to TRDD2 or TRDD3 (5 bases each). The CDR3 extends over 23 amino acids. The V end lost 1 base, the J end lost 4 bases, and 37 bases lay between the germline ends. Germline V gives CDR1 TSWWSYY, CDR2 QGS.

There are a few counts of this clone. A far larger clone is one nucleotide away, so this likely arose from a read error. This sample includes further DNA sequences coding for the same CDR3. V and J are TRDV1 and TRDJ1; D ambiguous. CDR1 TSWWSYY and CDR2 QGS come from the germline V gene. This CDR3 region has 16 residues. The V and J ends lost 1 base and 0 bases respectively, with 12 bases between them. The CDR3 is CALGEQPGAYTDKLIF. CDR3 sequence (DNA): TGTGCTCTTGGGGAACAGCCCGGGGCGTACACCGATAAACTCATCTTT.

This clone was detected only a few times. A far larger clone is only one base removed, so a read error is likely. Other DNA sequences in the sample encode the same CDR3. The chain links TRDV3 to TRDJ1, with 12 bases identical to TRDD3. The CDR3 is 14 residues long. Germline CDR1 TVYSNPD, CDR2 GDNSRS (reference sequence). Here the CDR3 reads CASTRPVLGDTLIF. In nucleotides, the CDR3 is TGTGCCTCTACACGCCCAGTACTGGGGGATACCCTCATTTTT.

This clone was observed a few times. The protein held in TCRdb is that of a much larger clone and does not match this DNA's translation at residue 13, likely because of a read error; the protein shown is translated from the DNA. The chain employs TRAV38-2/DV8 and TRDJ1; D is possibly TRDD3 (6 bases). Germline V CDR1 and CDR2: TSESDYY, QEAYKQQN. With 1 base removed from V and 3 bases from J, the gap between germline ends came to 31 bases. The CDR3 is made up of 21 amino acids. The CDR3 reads CAYRSSTLFPYWEIRPDKLIF. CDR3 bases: TGTGCTTATAGGAGCTCGACACTATTCCCGTACTGGGAGATTCGGCCCGATAAACTCATCTTT.

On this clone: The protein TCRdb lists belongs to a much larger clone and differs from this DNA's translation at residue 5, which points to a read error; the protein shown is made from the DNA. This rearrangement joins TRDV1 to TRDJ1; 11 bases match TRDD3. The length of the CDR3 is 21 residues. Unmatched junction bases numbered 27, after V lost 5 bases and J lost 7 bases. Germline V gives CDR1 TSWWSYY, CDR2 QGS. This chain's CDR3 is CALGNPPRYWGIGPHAGKLIF. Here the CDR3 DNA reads TGTGCTCTTGGGAATCCTCCTAGGTACTGGGGGATAGGGCCCCACGCCGGTAAACTCATCTTT.

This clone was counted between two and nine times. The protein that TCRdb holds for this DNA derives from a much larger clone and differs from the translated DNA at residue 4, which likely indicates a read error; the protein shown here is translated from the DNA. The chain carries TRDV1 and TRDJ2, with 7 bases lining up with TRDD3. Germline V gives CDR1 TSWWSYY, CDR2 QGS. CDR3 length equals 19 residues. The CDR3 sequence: CALRDASPWGAFTTAQLFF. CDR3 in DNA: TGTGCTCTTAGGGATGCTTCCCCCTGGGGGGCATTTACGACAGCACAACTCTTCTTT.

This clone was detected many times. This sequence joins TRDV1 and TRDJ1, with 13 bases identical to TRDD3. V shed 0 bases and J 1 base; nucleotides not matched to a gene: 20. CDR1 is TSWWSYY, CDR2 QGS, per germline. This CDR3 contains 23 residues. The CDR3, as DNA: TGTGCTCTTGGGGAACTTTGGGTATATATGGGGTACTGGGGGATACGGGGCACCGATAAACTCATCTTT. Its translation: CALGELWVYMGYWGIRGTDKLIF.

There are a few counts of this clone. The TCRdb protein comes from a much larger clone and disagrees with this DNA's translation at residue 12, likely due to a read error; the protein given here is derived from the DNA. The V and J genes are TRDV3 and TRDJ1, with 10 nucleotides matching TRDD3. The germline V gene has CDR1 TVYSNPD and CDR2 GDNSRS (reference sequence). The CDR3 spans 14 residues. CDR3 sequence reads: CALGLGDRGDKPIF. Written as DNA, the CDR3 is TGTGCCTTAGGTCTGGGGGATAGGGGCGATAAACCCATCTTT.

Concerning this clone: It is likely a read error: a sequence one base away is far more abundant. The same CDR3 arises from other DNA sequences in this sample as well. The chain's CDR3 is CASTRPVLGDTLIF. DNA for the CDR3: TGTGCCTCTACACGCCCGGTACTGGGGGATACCCTCATCTTT. This rearrangement joins TRDV3 to TRDJ1, with 12 bases that match TRDD3. V was clipped by 4 bases and J by 11 bases; unmatched bases: 14. Germline V gene lookup returns CDR1 TVYSNPD and CDR2 GDNSRS (reference sequence). CDR3 length equals 14 residues.